The 7 T cell receptor beta chains given below trace back to one sample, sequenced in a study of blood T cells in healthy people across ages. Alongside a J-beta primer mix, a sample-barcoded 5' primer served in a second PCR lasting about 7 to 12 cycles. TCRdb redid the calling of the 5' RACE reads with MiXCR, one entry per CDR3 protein. The sample contains around 900,000 distinct CDR3 sequences, 45% to 60% of which appear only once. The sample taken for sequencing was blood. These receptors were taken from an older woman in good health.

This clonotype was counted between two and nine times. This chain links TRBV15 with TRBJ2-1; 9 bases align to TRBD2. From germline, CDR1 is LNHNV and CDR2 YYDKDF (reference sequence). J lost 7 bases, V lost 0 bases, and 7 bases had no gene match. CDR3 length equals 16 residues. CDR3: CATSRDHSGGQNEQFF. The CDR3 bases are TGTGCCACCAGCAGAGATCATAGCGGGGGCCAAAATGAGCAGTTCTTC.

This chain links TRBV6-6 with TRBJ1-6, with a possible D match to TRBD1 (6 bases). The germline V gene encodes CDR1 MNHNY and CDR2 SVGAGI (reference sequence). The CDR3 has 15 amino acids. Between the trimmed V and J ends, which lost 4 bases and 7 bases, there was a span of 14 bases. The CDR3 protein is CASSSPTGTNSPLHF. The CDR3 region has the DNA TGTGCCAGCAGTTCCCCGACAGGAACAAATTCACCCCTCCACTTT.

The chain is built from TRBV4-1 and TRBJ2-1; 7 bases agree with TRBD2. Trimming cost V 4 bases and J 10 bases; bases outside gene matches: 7. Germline CDR1 is MGHRA and CDR2 is YSYEKL. The CDR3 sequence is 13 residues long. This chain's CDR3 is CASSRDYNYEQFF. The CDR3 DNA reads TGCGCCAGCAGCCGGGACTACAATTACGAGCAGTTCTTC.

The chain combines TRBV4-3 with TRBJ1-2; D is possibly TRBD1 (5 bases). V dropped 1 base and J dropped 4 bases, with 13 bases sitting between them. The CDR3 has 15 residues. Germline V gene lookup returns CDR1 LGHNA and CDR2 YSLEER. The CDR3 is CASSQVEGPGYGYTF. CDR3 nucleotide sequence: TGCGCCAGCAGCCAAGTTGAGGGGCCAGGCTATGGCTACACCTTC.

This clonotype was seen more than once but under ten times. The chain employs TRBV24-1 and TRBJ2-3; D might be TRBD2 (5 bases). The CDR3 runs 14 residues. V was shortened by 4 bases and J by 6 bases, with 13 bases between the two germline ends. Germline V CDR1 and CDR2: KGHDR, SFDVKD. The CDR3 nucleotides read TGTGCCACCAGTGAGAGGGTGAGGTCGGATACGCAGTATTTT. It is translated as CATSERVRSDTQYF.

J is TRBJ2-4 and V is TRBV4-3; D is perhaps TRBD1 (6 bases). The V and J ends lost 0 bases and 6 bases respectively, with 15 bases between them. This CDR3 has 16 amino acids. Per germline, CDR1 LGHNA and CDR2 YSLEER. The CDR3 here is CASSQEGAGGLNIQYF. The DNA for the CDR3 is TGCGCCAGCAGCCAAGAGGGGGCGGGCGGTTTAAACATTCAGTACTTC.

The chain has TRBV20-1 and TRBJ2-7; tentatively, D is TRBD2 (6 bases). The CDR3 is 16 amino acids. The germline CDR1 and CDR2 sequences are DFQATT and SNEGSKA (reference sequence). The V end was cut by 0 bases, the J end by 3 bases, with 18 bases between. The CDR3 DNA follows: TGCAGTGCTAGAGATCGGAGGGGACTGGGACTCTACGAGCAGTACTTC. Amino acid sequence: CSARDRRGLGLYEQYF.